This T cell receptor beta chain was captured by sequencing in a study of T cells in narcolepsy. The data were produced by immunoSEQ multiplex PCR, yet TCRdb's version contains in-frame clones alone and is incomplete. The sample has about 25,000 clones, just under 85% seen once. The V gene's germline CDR1 is SGHVS and CDR2 FQNEAQ. This CDR3 is 19 amino acids long. With V trimmed by 2 bases and J by 4 bases, 19 bases remained unmatched. The rearrangement joins TRBV7-8 to TRBJ1-2; 7 bases match TRBD1. Material: CD45RA- memory CD4+ T cells from PBMCs. The sequence was obtained from a human donor with narcolepsy. The CDR3 DNA reads as TGTGCCAGCAGCTTATCGGGGGGCTACAGGGGACAAGATACCTATGGCTACACCTTC. This encodes CASSLSGGYRGQDTYGYTF. The whole variable domain, filled in from reference TRBV7-8 and TRBJ1-2, reads GAGVSQSPRYKVAKRGQDVALRCDPISGHVSLFWYQQALGQGPEFLTYFQNEAQLDKSGLPSDRFFAERPEGSVSTLKIQRTQQEDSAVYLCASSLSGGYRGQDTYGYTFGSGTRLTVV.